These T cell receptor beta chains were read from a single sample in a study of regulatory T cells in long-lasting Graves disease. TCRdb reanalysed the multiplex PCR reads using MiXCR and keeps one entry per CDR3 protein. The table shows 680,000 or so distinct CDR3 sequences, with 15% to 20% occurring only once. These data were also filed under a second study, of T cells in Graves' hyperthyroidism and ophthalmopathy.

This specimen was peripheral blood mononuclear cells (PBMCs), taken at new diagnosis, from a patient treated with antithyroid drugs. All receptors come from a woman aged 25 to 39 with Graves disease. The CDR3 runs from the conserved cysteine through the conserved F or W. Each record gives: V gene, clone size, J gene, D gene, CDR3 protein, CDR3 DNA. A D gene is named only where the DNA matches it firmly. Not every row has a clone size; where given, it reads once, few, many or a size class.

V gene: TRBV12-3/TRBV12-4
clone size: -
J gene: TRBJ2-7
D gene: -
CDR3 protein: CAGSFRAAYEQYF
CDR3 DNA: TGTGCCGGCAGTTTCAGGGCAGCCTACGAGCAGTACTTC

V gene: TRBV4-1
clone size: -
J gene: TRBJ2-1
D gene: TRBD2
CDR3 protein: CASSQPGLAVYNEQFF
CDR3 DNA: TGCGCCAGCAGCCAACCGGGACTAGCGGTCTACAATGAGCAGTTCTTC

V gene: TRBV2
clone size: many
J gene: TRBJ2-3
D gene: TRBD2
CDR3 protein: CASSETGLGRGDTQYF
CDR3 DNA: TGTGCCAGCAGTGAGACGGGACTAGGCCGAGGAGATACGCAGTATTTT

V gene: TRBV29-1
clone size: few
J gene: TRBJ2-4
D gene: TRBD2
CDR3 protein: CSVTSGGGGYIQYF
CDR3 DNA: TGCAGCGTTACGTCCGGGGGGGGTGGGTACATTCAGTACTTC

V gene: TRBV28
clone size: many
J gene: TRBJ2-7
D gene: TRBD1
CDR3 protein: CASSLMGEPGQGLYEQYF
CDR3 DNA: TGTGCCAGCAGTTTAATGGGAGAGCCGGGACAGGGTCTCTACGAGCAGTACTTC

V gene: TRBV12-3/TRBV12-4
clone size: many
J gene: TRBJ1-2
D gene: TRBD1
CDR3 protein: CASSFGQGGRRANYGYTF
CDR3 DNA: TGTGCCAGCAGTTTTGGACAGGGTGGACGACGGGCTAACTATGGCTACACCTTC

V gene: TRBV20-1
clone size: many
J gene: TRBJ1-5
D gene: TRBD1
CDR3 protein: CSARLWGQVNQPQHF
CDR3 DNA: TGCAGTGCTAGATTATGGGGACAGGTCAATCAGCCCCAGCATTTT

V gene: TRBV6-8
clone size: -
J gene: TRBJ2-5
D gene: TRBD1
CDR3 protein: CASRWDRKETQYF
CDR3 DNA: TGTGCCAGCAGGTGGGACAGGAAAGAGACCCAGTACTTC

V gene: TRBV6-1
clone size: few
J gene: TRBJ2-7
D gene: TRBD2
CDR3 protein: CASSLPSLAASSYEQYF
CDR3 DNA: TGTGCCAGCAGCCTACCTTCACTAGCGGCCTCCTCCTACGAGCAGTACTTC

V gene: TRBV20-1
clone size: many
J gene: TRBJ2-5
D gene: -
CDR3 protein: CSARDLQGSQETQYF
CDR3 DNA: TGCAGTGCTAGAGACCTACAGGGTTCTCAAGAGACCCAGTACTTC

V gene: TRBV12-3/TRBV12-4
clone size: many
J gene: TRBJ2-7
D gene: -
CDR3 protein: CASTQGPPIRAQYF
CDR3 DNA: TGTGCCAGCACCCAAGGGCCCCCCATTAGGGCGCAGTACTTC

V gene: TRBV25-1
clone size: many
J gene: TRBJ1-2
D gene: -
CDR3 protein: CASSESSVQLKYGYTF
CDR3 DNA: TGTGCCAGCAGTGAGTCGTCGGTTCAGCTGAAATATGGCTACACCTTC

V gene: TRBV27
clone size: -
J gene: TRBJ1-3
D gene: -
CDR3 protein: CASSAGGATNTIYF
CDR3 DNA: TGTGCCAGCAGCGCCGGGGGGGCTACAAACACCATATATTTT

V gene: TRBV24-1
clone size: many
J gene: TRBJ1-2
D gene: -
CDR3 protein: CATSDFSVAGAEGYTF
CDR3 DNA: TGTGCCACCAGTGATTTTAGCGTGGCGGGGGCAGAGGGCTACACCTTC

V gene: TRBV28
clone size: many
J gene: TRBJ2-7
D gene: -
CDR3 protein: CASSRRLRWAYEQYF
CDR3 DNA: TGTGCCAGCAGTCGACGACTCCGCTGGGCCTACGAGCAGTACTTC

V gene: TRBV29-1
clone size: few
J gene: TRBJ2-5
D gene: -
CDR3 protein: CSVVTETQYF
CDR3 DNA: TGCAGCGTTGTAACGGAGACCCAGTACTTC

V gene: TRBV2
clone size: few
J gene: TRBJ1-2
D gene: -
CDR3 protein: CATQRGYYGYTF
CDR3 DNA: TGTGCCACACAAAGGGGCTACTATGGCTACACCTTC

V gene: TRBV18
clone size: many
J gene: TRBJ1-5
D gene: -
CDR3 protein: CASSPDGMQPQHF
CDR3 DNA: TGTGCCAGCTCACCCGACGGAATGCAGCCCCAGCATTTT

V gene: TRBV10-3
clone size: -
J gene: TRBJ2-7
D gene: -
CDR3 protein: CAISGGGYEQYF
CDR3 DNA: TGTGCCATCAGTGGTGGCGGGTACGAGCAGTACTTC

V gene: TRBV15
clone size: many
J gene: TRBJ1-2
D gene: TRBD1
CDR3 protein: CATSLRQGRYGYTF
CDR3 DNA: TGTGCCACCAGCCTCCGACAGGGACGCTATGGCTACACCTTC

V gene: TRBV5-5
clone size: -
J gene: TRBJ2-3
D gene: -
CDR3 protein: CASSLGSGATQNTQYF
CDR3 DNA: TGTGCCAGCAGCTTGGGTAGTGGGGCCACACAAAATACGCAGTATTTT

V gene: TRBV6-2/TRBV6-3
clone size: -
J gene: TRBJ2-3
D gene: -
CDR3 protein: CASKYQDTQYF
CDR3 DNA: TGTGCCAGCAAGTATCAAGATACGCAGTATTTT

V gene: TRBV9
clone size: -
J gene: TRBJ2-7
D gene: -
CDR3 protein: CASTATYEQYF
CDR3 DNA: TGTGCCAGCACGGCTACCTACGAGCAGTACTTC

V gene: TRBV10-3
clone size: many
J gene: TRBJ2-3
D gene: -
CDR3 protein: CAISDSFGVDTQYF
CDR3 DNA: TGTGCCATCAGTGATTCATTCGGCGTCGATACGCAGTATTTT

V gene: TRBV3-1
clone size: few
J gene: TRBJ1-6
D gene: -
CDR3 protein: CASSETAFYNSPLHF
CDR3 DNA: TGTGCCAGCAGCGAAACAGCTTTTTATAATTCACCCCTCCACTTT